The clone carrying this T cell receptor beta chain was seen more than once but under ten times. Its specificity is unknown. This sample was taken from a study of T-cell reconstitution after alpha-beta-depleted transplantation in children. Study observations and caveats: Surviving thymic progenitors and recipient T cells were the source of high TCRbeta diversity at day 60 in some patients.

A library of TCRbeta sequences, prepared with unique molecular identifiers, was generated. One entry per CDR3 protein results from TCRdb running MiXCR on the PCR reads. The sample lists about 300,000 distinct CDR3 sequences, around 10% occurring once. V was clipped by 7 bases and J by 7 bases; unmatched bases: 4. CDR3 size: 13 residues. The material sequenced was PBMCs, taken before TCRalphabeta/CD19-depleted stem cell transplant. The chain has TRBV12-3 or TRBV12-4 and TRBJ2-1; 10 bases agree with TRBD1. The clonotype was recovered from a boy under two years old with acute myeloid leukemia, due to receive a stem cell transplant. DNA of the CDR3: TGTGCCAGCACTCTGGACAGGGGGAATGAGCAGTTCTTC. Its translation is CASTLDRGNEQFF.